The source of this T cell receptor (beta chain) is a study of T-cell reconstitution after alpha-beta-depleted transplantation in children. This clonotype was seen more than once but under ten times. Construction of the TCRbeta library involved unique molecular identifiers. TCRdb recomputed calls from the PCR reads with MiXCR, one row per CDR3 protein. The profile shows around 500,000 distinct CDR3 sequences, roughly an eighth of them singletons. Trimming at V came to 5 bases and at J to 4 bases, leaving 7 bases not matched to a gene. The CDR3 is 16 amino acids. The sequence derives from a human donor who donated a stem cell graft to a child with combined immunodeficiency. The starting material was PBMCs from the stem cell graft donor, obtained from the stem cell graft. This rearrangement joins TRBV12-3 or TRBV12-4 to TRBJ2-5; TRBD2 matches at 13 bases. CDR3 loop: CASSPGTSGILETQYF. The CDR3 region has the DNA TGTGCCAGCAGTCCCGGGACTAGCGGGATTCTAGAGACCCAGTACTTC.